This T cell receptor beta chain derives from a study of blood T cell repertoires in COVID-19. As for the study in general: From T cells, B-cell-depleted T cells, or PBMCs came the material, which was cDNA or gDNA.

Sequencing was performed with immunoSEQ multiplex PCR; in TCRdb, only in-frame clones are kept and a portion is missing. The table lists about 140,000 clones, 86% of them singletons. The V end was cut by 1 base, the J end by 4 bases, with 5 bases between. This CDR3 is built from 11 residues. CDR1 and CDR2 (germline): GTSNPN, SVGIG (reference sequence). The sequence derives from a woman aged 60-75 years with acute or convalescent COVID-19. V and J are TRBV30 and TRBJ2-7; D is unclear. Sequencing was done on a sample of peripheral blood. The CDR3 bases are TGTGCCTGGAGTGGCAGGTACGAGCAGTACTTC. It encodes CAWSGRYEQYF.